The 14 T cell receptor beta chains reported below all come from one sample, sequenced in a study of HIV-infected patients and healthy controls (dated by TCRdb to the mid-2010s). Whole blood was used without cell fractionation, so all unsorted peripheral T cells were reflected in the repertoire. Libraries came from 5' RACE. Sequencing used an Illumina MiSeq. Reverse transcription of about 550 ng RNA was performed with SuperScript III using primers directed against the alpha and beta constant regions. Alpha and beta chain libraries were generated separately via chain-specific third strand synthesis with multiplexing indices. The public reads were reanalyzed by TCRdb: fastp trimming at Q25, MiXCR alignment, in-frame beta chains only. CDR3 protein sequences are deduplicated, and each keeps its most common genes and DNA. Present in this sample are 9,000 to 9,500 distinct CDR3 sequences, 5.8% of which were seen just once. The ten most abundant clones make up 7.7% of the sample.

Sequencing input: blood. The receptors here all came from an adult in good health.

Sample share makes this clonotype medium-sized. The V and J genes are TRBV12-3 or TRBV12-4 and TRBJ2-7; 12 nucleotides agree with TRBD2. The CDR3 extends over 15 amino acids. V trimming: 3 bases; J trimming: 1 base; junction bases outside the gene matches: 1. The chain's CDR3 is CASSLTSGSSYEQYF. CDR3 sequence (DNA): TGTGCCAGCAGTTTGACTAGCGGGAGTTCCTACGAGCAGTACTTC.

By share, this clonotype ranks as medium-sized. J is TRBJ2-5 and V is TRBV28; 10 bases fit TRBD2. The germline V gene has CDR1 MDHEN and CDR2 SYDVKM. CDR3 length: 14 amino acids. V lost 5 bases, J lost 9 bases, and 9 bases stayed unmatched. The CDR3 region has the DNA TGTGCCAGCAGTCAGCGGGAGGGCCGAGATGCCCAGTACTTC. This encodes CASSQREGRDAQYF.

This clonotype showed up just a few times. The rearrangement uses TRBV4-1 and TRBJ1-1, with 7 bases matching TRBD1. V dropped 1 base and J dropped 3; count of bases not matched to a gene: 14. CDR3 length: 18 residues. Germline V gene data show CDR1 as MGHRA and CDR2 as YSYEKL. The CDR3 reads CASSQGMGQPGWDTEAFF. CDR3 nucleotide sequence: TGCGCCAGCAGCCAAGGGATGGGACAGCCGGGTTGGGACACTGAAGCTTTCTTT.

This clonotype is labeled as medium-sized (0.01 to 0.1%). The chain is built from TRBV2 and TRBJ1-4; tentative D call: TRBD1 (6 bases). CDR1 and CDR2 (germline): SNHLY, FYNNEI. Trimming took 2 bases from V and 5 from J, leaving 9 bases between them. This CDR3 is built from 14 residues. CDR3 region: CASSESTGNEKLFF. The CDR3 DNA is TGTGCCAGCAGTGAATCGACAGGAAATGAAAAACTGTTTTTT.

This clonotype was recorded at least ten times. The rearrangement uses TRBV11-2 and TRBJ2-1, with 8 bases lining up with TRBD2. The junction had 6 bases not matched to a gene; V was cut back by 3 bases and J by 5 bases. From germline, CDR1 is SGHAT and CDR2 FQNNGV. The CDR3 is 15 residues long. This CDR3 is CASSLKGLVHNEQFF. As DNA, the CDR3 is TGTGCCAGCAGCTTGAAGGGACTAGTCCACAATGAGCAGTTCTTC.

Within the sample, this clonotype is medium-sized. V and J are TRBV7-2 and TRBJ2-3, with 7 positions matching TRBD2. The CDR3 sequence is 14 residues long. Trimming cost V 3 bases and J 4 bases; bases outside gene matches: 4. CDR1 SGHTA and CDR2 FQGNSA come from the germline V gene. Here the CDR3 DNA reads TGTGCCAGCAGCTTGGGGACTAACGCAGATACGCAGTATTTT. The encoded protein is CASSLGTNADTQYF.

Ten or more counts support this clonotype. J is TRBJ2-6 and V is TRBV2; no clear D. The CDR3 contains 16 residues. The germline V gene has CDR1 SNHLY and CDR2 FYNNEI. V was cut by 1 base and J by 2 bases, with 9 bases left in between. CDR3 DNA: TGTGCCAGCAGTGAAGGGCTGAAGGCTGGGGCCAACGTCCTGACTTTC. It specifies CASSEGLKAGANVLTF.

Ten or more counts support this clonotype. The chain recombines TRBV7-8 with TRBJ1-6; D might be TRBD1 (5 bases). Germline loops: CDR1 SGHVS, CDR2 FQNEAQ. V was trimmed by 2 bases and J by 0 bases, leaving 11 bases between them. The CDR3 covers 17 residues. CDR3 sequence: CASSLNSGSSYNSPLHF. In nucleotides, the CDR3 is TGTGCCAGCAGCTTAAACTCAGGGAGCTCCTATAATTCACCCCTCCACTTT.

This clonotype is medium-sized by share. Here the CDR3 reads CASSVRQTDNSPLHF. The CDR3 nucleotides are TGTGCCAGCAGTGTGCGACAAACCGATAATTCACCCCTCCACTTT. This chain connects TRBV12-3 or TRBV12-4 to TRBJ1-6; D gene ambiguous. The CDR3 sequence is 15 residues long. The V gene lost 5 bases and the J gene lost 5 bases, with 13 bases spanning the gap.

By frequency in the sample, this clonotype is medium-sized. The chain couples TRBV12-3 or TRBV12-4 to TRBJ1-5; no definite D call. This CDR3 region has 13 residues. V lost 3 bases and J lost 0, with 3 bases in between. CDR3 bases: TGTGCCAGCAGTTTTCTTAGCAATCAGCCCCAGCATTTT. It translates to CASSFLSNQPQHF.

This clonotype was seen at least ten times. The rearrangement uses TRBV2 and TRBJ2-1; D possibly corresponds to TRBD2 (6 bases). V was shortened by 7 bases and J by 0 bases, with 10 bases between the two germline ends. This CDR3 is built from 14 residues. The V gene's germline CDR1 is SNHLY and CDR2 FYNNEI. As DNA, the CDR3 is TGTGCCAGCATTCGGGGGATCTCCTACAATGAGCAGTTCTTC. Its protein product is CASIRGISYNEQFF.

In its sample, this clonotype was seen many times. This rearrangement joins TRBV29-1 to TRBJ1-2, with 7 positions matching TRBD1. The CDR3 is 14 residues long. Germline CDR1 and CDR2: SQVTM and ANQGSEA. V trimming: 3 bases; J trimming: 3 bases; junction bases outside the gene matches: 7. Here the CDR3 DNA reads TGCAGCGTTGATGAGGCAGGGGGGGACTATGGCTACACCTTC. Its translation: CSVDEAGGDYGYTF.

There are many counts of this clonotype. V gene TRBV7-2 combines with J gene TRBJ2-5; a weak D match, TRBD1 (6 bases). Germline-derived CDR1 and CDR2 are SGHTA and FQGNSA. V gave up 0 bases and J gave up 2 bases, with 13 bases separating them. The CDR3 covers 16 residues. CDR3 nucleotides: TGTGCCAGCAGCTTAGCGCGGACAGCTGGACAAGAGACCCAGTACTTC. It translates to CASSLARTAGQETQYF.

This chain uses TRBV19 with TRBJ1-2; D is undetermined. V lost 3 bases and J 7 bases, leaving 12 bases between the germline ends. Germline lookup yields CDR1 LNHDA and CDR2 SQIVND (reference sequence). The CDR3 contains 13 residues. The CDR3 loop reads CASSISAIGGYTF. For the CDR3, the DNA is TGTGCCAGTAGTATCTCGGCCATTGGTGGCTACACCTTC.